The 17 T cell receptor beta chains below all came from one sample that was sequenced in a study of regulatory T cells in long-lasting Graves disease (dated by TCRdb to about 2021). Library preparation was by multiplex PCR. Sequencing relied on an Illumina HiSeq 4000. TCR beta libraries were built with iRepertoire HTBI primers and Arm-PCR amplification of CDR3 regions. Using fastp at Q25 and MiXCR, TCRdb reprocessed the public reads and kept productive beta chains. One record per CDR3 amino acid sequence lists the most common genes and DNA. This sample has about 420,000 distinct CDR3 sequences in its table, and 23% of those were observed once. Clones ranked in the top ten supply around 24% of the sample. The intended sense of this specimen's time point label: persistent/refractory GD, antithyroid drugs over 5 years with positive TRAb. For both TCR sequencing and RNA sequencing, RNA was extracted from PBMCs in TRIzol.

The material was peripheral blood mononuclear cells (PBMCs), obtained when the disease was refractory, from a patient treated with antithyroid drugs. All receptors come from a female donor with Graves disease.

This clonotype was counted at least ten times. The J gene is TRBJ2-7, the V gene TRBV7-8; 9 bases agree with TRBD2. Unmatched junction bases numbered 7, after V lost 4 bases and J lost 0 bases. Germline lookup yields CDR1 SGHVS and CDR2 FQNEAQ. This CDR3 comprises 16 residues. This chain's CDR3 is CASSSRLAASSYEQYF. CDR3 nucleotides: TGTGCCAGCAGCTCCCGACTAGCGGCTAGCTCCTACGAGCAGTACTTC.

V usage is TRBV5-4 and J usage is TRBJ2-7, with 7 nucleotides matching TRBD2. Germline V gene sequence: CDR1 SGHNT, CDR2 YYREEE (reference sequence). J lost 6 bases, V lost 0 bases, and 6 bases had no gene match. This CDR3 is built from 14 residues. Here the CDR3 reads CASSLGGTGGEQYF. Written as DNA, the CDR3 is TGTGCCAGCAGCTTGGGAGGAACGGGGGGCGAGCAGTACTTC.

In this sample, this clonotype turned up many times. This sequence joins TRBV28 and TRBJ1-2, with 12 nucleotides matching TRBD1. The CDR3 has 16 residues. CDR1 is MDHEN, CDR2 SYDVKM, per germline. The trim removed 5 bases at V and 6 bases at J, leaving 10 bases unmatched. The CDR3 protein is CASSTPGTGGRNGYTF. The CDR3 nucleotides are TGTGCCAGCAGTACACCCGGGACAGGGGGCCGGAATGGCTACACCTTC.

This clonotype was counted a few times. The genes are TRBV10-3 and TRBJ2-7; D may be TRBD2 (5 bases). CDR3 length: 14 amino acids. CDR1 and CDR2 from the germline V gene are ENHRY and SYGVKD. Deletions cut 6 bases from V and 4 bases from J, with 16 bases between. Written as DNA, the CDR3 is TGTGCCATCAGGGACCCGAGCCGGGGTTACGAGCAGTACTTC. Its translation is CAIRDPSRGYEQYF.

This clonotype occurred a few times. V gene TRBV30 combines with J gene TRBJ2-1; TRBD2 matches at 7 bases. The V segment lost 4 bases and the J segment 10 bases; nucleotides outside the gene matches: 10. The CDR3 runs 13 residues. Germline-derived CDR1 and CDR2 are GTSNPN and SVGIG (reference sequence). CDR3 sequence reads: CAWNSGPLGEQFF. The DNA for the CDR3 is TGTGCCTGGAATAGCGGGCCCTTGGGCGAGCAGTTCTTC.

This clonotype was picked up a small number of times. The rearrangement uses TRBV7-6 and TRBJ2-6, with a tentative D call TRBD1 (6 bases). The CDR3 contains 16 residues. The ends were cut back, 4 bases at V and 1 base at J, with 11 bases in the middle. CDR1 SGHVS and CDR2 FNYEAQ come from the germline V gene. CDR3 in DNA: TGTGCCAGCAGCTCTCCTACAGGGTCTGGGGCCAACGTCCTGACTTTC. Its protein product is CASSSPTGSGANVLTF. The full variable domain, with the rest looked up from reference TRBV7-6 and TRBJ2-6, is GAGVSQSPRYKVTKRGQDVALRCDPISGHVSLYWYRQALGQGPEFLTYFNYEAQQDKSGLPNDRFSAERPEGSISTLTIQRTEQRDSAMYRCASSSPTGSGANVLTFGAGSRLTVL.

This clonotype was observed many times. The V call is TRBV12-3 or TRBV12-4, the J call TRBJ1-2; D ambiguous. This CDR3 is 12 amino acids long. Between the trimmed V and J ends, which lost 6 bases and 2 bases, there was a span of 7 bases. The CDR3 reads CASRDDNYGYTF. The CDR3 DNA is TGTGCCAGCAGGGATGACAACTATGGCTACACCTTC.

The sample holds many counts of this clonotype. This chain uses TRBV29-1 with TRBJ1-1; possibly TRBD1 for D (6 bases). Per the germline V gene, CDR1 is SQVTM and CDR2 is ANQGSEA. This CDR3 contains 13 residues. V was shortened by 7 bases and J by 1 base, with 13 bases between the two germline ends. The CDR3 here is CSGGGQSNTEAFF. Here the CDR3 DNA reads TGCAGCGGGGGGGGGCAGTCGAACACTGAAGCTTTCTTT. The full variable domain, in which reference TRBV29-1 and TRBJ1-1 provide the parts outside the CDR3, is SAVISQKPSRDICQRGTSLTIQCQVDSQVTMMFWYRQQPGQSLTLIATANQGSEATYESGFVIDKFPISRPNLTFSTLTVSNMSPEDSSIYLCSGGGQSNTEAFFGQGTRLTVV.

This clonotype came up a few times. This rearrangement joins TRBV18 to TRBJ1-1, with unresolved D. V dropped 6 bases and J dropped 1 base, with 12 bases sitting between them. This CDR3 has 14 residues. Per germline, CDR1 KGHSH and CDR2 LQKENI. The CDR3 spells CASSQYSGNTEAFF. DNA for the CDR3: TGTGCCAGCTCTCAGTATTCCGGGAACACTGAAGCTTTCTTT.

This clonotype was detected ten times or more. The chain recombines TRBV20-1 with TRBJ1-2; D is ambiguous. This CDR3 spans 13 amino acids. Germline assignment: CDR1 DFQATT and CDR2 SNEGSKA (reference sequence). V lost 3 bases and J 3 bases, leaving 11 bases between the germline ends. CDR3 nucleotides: TGCAGTGCTAGGGACGGTCGCGACTATGGCTACACCTTC. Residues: CSARDGRDYGYTF.

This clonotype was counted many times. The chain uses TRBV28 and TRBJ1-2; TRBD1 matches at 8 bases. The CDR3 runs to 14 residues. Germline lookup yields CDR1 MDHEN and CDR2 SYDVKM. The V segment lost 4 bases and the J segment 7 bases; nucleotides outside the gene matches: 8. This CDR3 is CASSYPRDRTGYTF. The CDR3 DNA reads TGTGCCAGCAGTTATCCCCGGGACAGGACTGGCTACACCTTC.

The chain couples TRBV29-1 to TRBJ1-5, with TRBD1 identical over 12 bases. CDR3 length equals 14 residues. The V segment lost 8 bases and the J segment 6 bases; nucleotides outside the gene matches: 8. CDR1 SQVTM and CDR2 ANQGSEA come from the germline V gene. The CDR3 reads CSISGTGGFQPQHF. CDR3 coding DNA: TGCAGCATATCCGGGACAGGGGGCTTTCAGCCCCAGCATTTT.

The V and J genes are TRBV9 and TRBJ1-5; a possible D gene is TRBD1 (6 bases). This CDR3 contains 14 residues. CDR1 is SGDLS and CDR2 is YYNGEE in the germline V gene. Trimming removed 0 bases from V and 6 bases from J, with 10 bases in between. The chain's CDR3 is CASSVGQEGQPQHF. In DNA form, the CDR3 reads TGTGCCAGCAGCGTAGGACAGGAAGGTCAGCCCCAGCATTTT.

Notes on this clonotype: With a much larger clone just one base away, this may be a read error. The CDR3 sequence is CASSQDRYVMGYGYTF. Written as DNA, the CDR3 is TGTGCCAGCAGCCAAGACCGGTACGTTATGGGCTATGGCTACACCTTC. V gene TRBV3-1 combines with J gene TRBJ1-2; D uncertain. Trimming stripped 0 bases from V and 4 bases from J, with 15 bases between. This CDR3 spans 16 amino acids. Per germline, CDR1 LGHDT and CDR2 YNNKEL (reference sequence).

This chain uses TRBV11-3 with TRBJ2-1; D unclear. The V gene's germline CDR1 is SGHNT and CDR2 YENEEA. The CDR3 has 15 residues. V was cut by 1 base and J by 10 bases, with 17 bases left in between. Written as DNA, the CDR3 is TGTGCCAGCAGCTTAGGCGGCAGTACATTGATAGAGCAGTTCTTC. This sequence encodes CASSLGGSTLIEQFF.

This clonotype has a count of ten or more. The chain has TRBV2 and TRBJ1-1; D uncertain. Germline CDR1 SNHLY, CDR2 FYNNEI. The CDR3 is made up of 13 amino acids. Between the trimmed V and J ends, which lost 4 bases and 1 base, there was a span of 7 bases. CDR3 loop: CASSGRENTEAFF. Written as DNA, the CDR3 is TGTGCCAGCAGTGGTCGGGAGAACACTGAAGCTTTCTTT.

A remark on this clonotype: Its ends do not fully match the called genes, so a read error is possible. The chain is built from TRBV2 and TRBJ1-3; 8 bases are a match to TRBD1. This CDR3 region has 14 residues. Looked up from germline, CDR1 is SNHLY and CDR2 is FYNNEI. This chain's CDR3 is CASREDRGGNTIYF. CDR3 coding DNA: TGTGCCAGCAGGGAAGACAGGGGTGGAAACACCATATATTTT.